A single sample gave rise to the 23 T cell receptor beta chains below, sequenced in a study of T cell changes during pregnancy in multiple sclerosis. Measured with immunoSEQ multiplex PCR; TCRdb has only the in-frame clones, and not every one. Among tens of thousands of clones listed, more than 85% were seen once. The source was CD8+ T cells from peripheral blood mononuclear cells, collected in the first trimester of pregnancy. These receptors originate from a female donor with multiple sclerosis, enrolled in a pregnancy study.

The V and J genes are TRBV4-1 and TRBJ1-5; D not resolved. V lost 4 bases to trimming and J lost 2 bases, with 6 bases between them. Germline V gene lookup returns CDR1 MGHRA and CDR2 YSYEKL. The CDR3 runs 13 residues. CDR3 sequence reads: CASSPTGNQPQHF. The CDR3 DNA sequence: TGCGCCAGCAGCCCCACGGGCAATCAGCCCCAGCATTTT.

The chain recombines TRBV6-5 with TRBJ2-3, with 7 bases fitting TRBD2. This CDR3 region has 15 residues. CDR1 is MNHEY and CDR2 is SVGAGI in the germline V gene. Trimming took 5 bases from V and 3 from J; bases not matched to a gene: 8. CDR3 in amino acids: CASSAGEGQTDTQYF. The CDR3 bases are TGTGCCAGCAGTGCGGGAGAAGGTCAGACAGATACGCAGTATTTT.

The chain couples TRBV15 to TRBJ2-1, with D possibly matching TRBD2 (5 bases). CDR1 and CDR2 from the germline V gene are LNHNV and YYDKDF (reference sequence). The CDR3 runs 14 residues. The V gene lost 6 bases and the J gene lost 4 bases, with 13 bases spanning the gap. The CDR3 bases are TGTGCCACCAGTCTCAATGGGGAGTACAATGAGCAGTTCTTC. Translated, it gives CATSLNGEYNEQFF.

The V and J genes are TRBV19 and TRBJ2-7, with 10 bases identical to TRBD2. CDR3 size: 14 residues. V dropped 3 bases and J dropped 3; count of bases not matched to a gene: 2. From germline, CDR1 is LNHDA and CDR2 SQIVND (reference sequence). The chain's CDR3 is CASSIASGGYEQYF. The CDR3 bases are TGTGCCAGTAGTATTGCTAGCGGGGGCTACGAGCAGTACTTC. Full variable domain (missing parts from reference TRBV19 and TRBJ2-7): DGGITQSPKYLFRKEGQNVTLSCEQNLNHDAMYWYRQDPGQGLRLIYYSQIVNDFQKGDIAEGYSVSREKKESFPLTVTSAQKNPTAFYLCASSIASGGYEQYFGPGTRLTVT.

This chain joins TRBV5-1 and TRBJ1-1; 8 bases match TRBD1. This CDR3 contains 17 residues. In germline, CDR1 is SGHRS, CDR2 YFSETQ. J gave up 3 bases and V 3 bases, and 13 bases lay outside the gene matches. The CDR3 protein is CASSSHMSTGADTEAFF. In DNA form, the CDR3 reads TGCGCCAGCAGCTCCCATATGTCGACAGGGGCGGACACTGAAGCTTTCTTT.

V and J are TRBV27 and TRBJ2-3; 7 nucleotides line up with TRBD1. The CDR3 has 15 residues. The germline CDR1 and CDR2 sequences are MNHEY and SMNVEV (reference sequence). J lost 0 bases, V lost 0 bases, and 0 bases had no gene match. The CDR3 reads CASSLSDRSTDTQYF. CDR3 DNA sequence: TGTGCCAGCAGTTTATCGGACAGGAGCACAGATACGCAGTATTTT.

About this clone: At one of its ends the junction is not consistent with the germline gene, which may arise from a read error. The rearrangement joins TRBV15 to TRBJ2-7; D remains ambiguous. The germline V gene encodes CDR1 LNHNV and CDR2 YYDKDF (reference sequence). The length of the CDR3 is 14 residues. CDR3 amino acids: CATSGDTSSYEQYF. Here the CDR3 DNA reads TGTGCCACCAGCGGAGACACGAGCTCCTACGAGCAGTACTTC.

V and J are TRBV19 and TRBJ2-7, with 11 bases aligning to TRBD2. Looked up from germline, CDR1 is LNHDA and CDR2 is SQIVND (reference sequence). V trimming: 5 bases; J trimming: 2 bases; junction bases outside the gene matches: 5. The CDR3 spans 15 residues. CDR3 loop: CASSVGLADPYEQYF. The CDR3 DNA reads TGTGCCAGTAGTGTGGGACTAGCGGATCCCTACGAGCAGTACTTC.

V gene TRBV7-2 combines with J gene TRBJ2-1, with 12 bases aligning to TRBD2. The germline V gene encodes CDR1 SGHTA and CDR2 FQGNSA. V lost 4 bases, J lost 8 bases, and 12 bases stayed unmatched. This CDR3 contains 17 residues. DNA for the CDR3: TGTGCCAGCAGCTCGCCTCCGGCTAGCGGGAGGGCCCATGAGCAGTTCTTC. Residues: CASSSPPASGRAHEQFF. The full variable domain, its missing parts supplied by reference TRBV7-2 and TRBJ2-1, is GAGVSQSPSNKVTEKGKDVELRCDPISGHTALYWYRQSLGQGLEFLIYFQGNSAPDKSGLPSDRFSAERTGGSVSTLTIQRTQQEDSAVYLCASSSPPASGRAHEQFFGPGTRLTVL.

CDR3: CASSQTGGAVTAFF. CDR3 nucleotides: TGTGCCAGCAGCCAGACAGGGGGCGCGGTGACCGCTTTCTTT. The chain is built from TRBV5-6 and TRBJ1-1, with 10 nucleotides matching TRBD1. This CDR3 is built from 14 residues. V gave up 4 bases and J gave up 11 bases; unmatched junction bases: 11. Germline CDR1 and CDR2: SGHDT and YYEEEE.

The chain employs TRBV30 and TRBJ2-2, with 9 bases matching TRBD1. The CDR3 contains 14 residues. CDR1 is GTSNPN and CDR2 is SVGIG in the germline V gene (reference sequence). The V and J ends lost 8 bases and 1 base, in that order; junction bases with no gene match: 5. The CDR3: CARPGQGNTGELFF. The CDR3 nucleotides are TGTGCCAGACCGGGACAGGGGAACACCGGGGAGCTGTTTTTT. Full variable domain (missing parts from reference TRBV30 and TRBJ2-2): SQTIHQWPATLVQPVGSPLSLECTVEGTSNPNLYWYRQAAGRGLQLLFYSVGIGQISSEVPQNLSASRPQDRQFILSSKKLLLSDSGFYLCARPGQGNTGELFFGEGSRLTVL.

This clone was detected once. One junction end disagrees with the germline gene, perhaps due to a read error. The chain employs TRBV4-3 and TRBJ2-6; 7 bases agree with TRBD2. Per the germline V gene, CDR1 is LGHNA and CDR2 is YSLEER. CDR3 size: 16 residues. CDR3 amino acids: CASSPTSSSGANVLAF. The CDR3, as DNA: TGCGCCAGCAGCCCGACTAGCAGCTCTGGGGCCAACGTCCTGGCTTTC.

This chain links TRBV5-4 with TRBJ2-3, with a tentative D call TRBD2 (6 bases). The length of the CDR3 is 12 residues. In germline, CDR1 is SGHNT, CDR2 YYREEE (reference sequence). V gave up 1 base and J gave up 11 bases, with 11 bases separating them. The CDR3 region is CASSLKASVQYF. CDR3 DNA: TGTGCCAGCAGCTTGAAGGCTAGCGTGCAGTATTTT.

The chain has TRBV10-3 and TRBJ2-1, with 7 positions matching TRBD1. V trimming: 7 bases; J trimming: 10 bases; junction bases outside the gene matches: 10. The CDR3 sequence is 13 residues long. Looked up from germline, CDR1 is ENHRY and CDR2 is SYGVKD. CDR3 sequence (DNA): TGTGCCATCAAACTGGAGTTGGGACAGGAGCAGTTCTTC. Translated: CAIKLELGQEQFF.

The chain recombines TRBV30 with TRBJ2-1; possibly TRBD1 for D (6 bases). The CDR3 has 13 residues. Germline V gives CDR1 GTSNPN, CDR2 SVGIG (reference sequence). Deletions cut 3 bases from V and 4 bases from J, with 10 bases between. For the CDR3, the DNA is TGTGCCTGGAGCGATACAGGGTACAATGAGCAGTTCTTC. Residues: CAWSDTGYNEQFF.

CDR3 region: CASRETDTQYF. CDR3 nucleotides: TGTGCCAGCAGGGAGACAGATACGCAGTATTTT. The rearrangement uses TRBV28 and TRBJ2-3; D gene unclear. The V end lost 6 bases, the J end lost 3 bases, and 4 bases lay between the germline ends. The CDR3 loop spans 11 amino acids. Per the germline V gene, CDR1 is MDHEN and CDR2 is SYDVKM.

The chain employs TRBV29-1 and TRBJ2-2; D might be TRBD1 (6 bases). The CDR3 totals 17 residues. Trimming shortened V by 7 bases and J by 0 bases, and 21 bases separated the two germline ends. The V gene's germline CDR1 is SQVTM and CDR2 ANQGSEA. Written as DNA, the CDR3 is TGCAGCGCCGGAATTTTCACAGGGCCCGCGAACACCGGGGAGCTGTTTTTT. Its protein product is CSAGIFTGPANTGELFF.

The gene calls are TRBV6-5 and TRBJ2-3; 8 nucleotides align to TRBD1. V shed 6 bases and J 3 bases; nucleotides not matched to a gene: 8. Germline V lookup: CDR1 MNHEY, CDR2 SVGAGI. CDR3 length equals 15 residues. As DNA, the CDR3 is TGTGCCAGCAGCCTTGGACAGGGTGAAACAGATACGCAGTATTTT. Translation: CASSLGQGETDTQYF.

This clone was recorded at least ten times. The chain uses TRBV19 and TRBJ2-3; 8 bases agree with TRBD2. The CDR3 has 18 amino acids. The J segment lost 4 bases and the V segment lost 4 bases, leaving 16 bases of the junction unmatched. Germline CDR1 LNHDA, CDR2 SQIVND (reference sequence). The DNA for the CDR3 is TGTGCCAGTAGTACCTGGCTTGAAGCGGGAGTGGTGGCAGATACGCAGTATTTT. Protein product: CASSTWLEAGVVADTQYF.

The chain is built from TRBV5-1 and TRBJ2-1, with D tentatively TRBD1 (6 bases). CDR3 length: 14 residues. The ends were cut back, 6 bases at V and 2 bases at J, with 12 bases in the middle. In germline, CDR1 is SGHRS, CDR2 YFSETQ. The CDR3 is CASNNREPYNEQFF. For the CDR3, the DNA is TGCGCCAGCAACAACAGGGAACCCTACAATGAGCAGTTCTTC. Combining the CDR3 with reference TRBV5-1 and TRBJ2-1 gives the whole variable domain KAGVTQTPRYLIKTRGQQVTLSCSPISGHRSVSWYQQTPGQGLQFLFEYFSETQRNKGNFPGRFSGRQFSNSRSEMNVSTLELGDSALYLCASNNREPYNEQFFGPGTRLTVL.

This sequence joins TRBV19 and TRBJ2-1; 12 positions match TRBD2. CDR1 is LNHDA, CDR2 SQIVND, per germline (reference sequence). The CDR3 contains 14 residues. The V segment lost 7 bases and the J segment 5 bases; nucleotides outside the gene matches: 3. As DNA, the CDR3 is TGTGCCAGTAACCTAGCGGGAGGGGACAATGAGCAGTTCTTC. Its protein is CASNLAGGDNEQFF.

The genes are TRBV4-1 and TRBJ2-1; 11 bases align to TRBD2. In germline, CDR1 is MGHRA, CDR2 YSYEKL. This CDR3 has 18 amino acids. Unmatched junction bases numbered 6, after V lost 0 bases and J lost 2 bases. The CDR3 is CASSQDPSGRYTYNEQFF. The DNA for the CDR3 is TGCGCCAGCAGCCAAGACCCTAGCGGGAGGTATACCTACAATGAGCAGTTCTTC.

The V and J genes are TRBV14 and TRBJ1-2; TRBD1 matches at 7 bases. Looked up from germline, CDR1 is SGHDN and CDR2 is FVKESK. The CDR3 runs to 15 residues. Unmatched junction bases numbered 4, after V lost 2 bases and J lost 1 base. The DNA for the CDR3 is TGTGCCAGCAGCCAATGGGGACAGATTAACTATGGCTACACCTTC. It yields the protein CASSQWGQINYGYTF.